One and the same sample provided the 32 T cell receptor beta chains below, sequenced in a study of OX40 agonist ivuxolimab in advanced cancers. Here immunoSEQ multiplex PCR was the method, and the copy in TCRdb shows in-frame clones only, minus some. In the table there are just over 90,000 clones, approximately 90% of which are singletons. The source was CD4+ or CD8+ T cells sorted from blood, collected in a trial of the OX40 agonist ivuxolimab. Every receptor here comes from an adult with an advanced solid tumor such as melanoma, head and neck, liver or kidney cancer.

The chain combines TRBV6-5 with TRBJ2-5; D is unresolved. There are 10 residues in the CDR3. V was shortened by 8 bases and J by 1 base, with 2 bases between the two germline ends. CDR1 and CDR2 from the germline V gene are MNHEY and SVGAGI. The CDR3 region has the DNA TGTGCCAGCGGCCAAGAGACCCAGTACTTC. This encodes CASGQETQYF.

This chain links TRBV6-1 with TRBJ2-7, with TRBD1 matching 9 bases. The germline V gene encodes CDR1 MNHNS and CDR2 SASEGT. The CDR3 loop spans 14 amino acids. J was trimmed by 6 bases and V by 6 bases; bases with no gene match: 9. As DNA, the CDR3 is TGTGCCAGCAGCCACCGGGACAGGGAGGCCGAGCAGTACTTC. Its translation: CASSHRDREAEQYF.

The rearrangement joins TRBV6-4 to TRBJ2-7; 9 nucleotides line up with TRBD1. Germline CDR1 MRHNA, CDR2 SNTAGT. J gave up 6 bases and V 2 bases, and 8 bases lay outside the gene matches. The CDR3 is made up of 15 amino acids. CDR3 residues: CASSDEGQGVSEQYF. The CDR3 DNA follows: TGTGCCAGCAGTGACGAGGGACAGGGTGTCAGCGAGCAGTACTTC.

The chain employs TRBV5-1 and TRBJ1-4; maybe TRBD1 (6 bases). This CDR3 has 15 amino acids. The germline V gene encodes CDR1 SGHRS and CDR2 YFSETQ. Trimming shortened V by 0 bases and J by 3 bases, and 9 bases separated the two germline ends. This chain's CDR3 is CASSLVGAANEKLFF. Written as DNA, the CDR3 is TGCGCCAGCAGCTTGGTGGGGGCGGCTAATGAAAAACTGTTTTTT.

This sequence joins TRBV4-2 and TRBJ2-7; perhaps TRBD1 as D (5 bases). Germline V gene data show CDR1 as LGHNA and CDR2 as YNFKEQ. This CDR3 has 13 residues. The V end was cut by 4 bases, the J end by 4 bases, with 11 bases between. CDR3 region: CASSPDSIYEQYF. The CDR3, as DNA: TGTGCCAGCAGCCCCGACAGTATTTACGAGCAGTACTTC.

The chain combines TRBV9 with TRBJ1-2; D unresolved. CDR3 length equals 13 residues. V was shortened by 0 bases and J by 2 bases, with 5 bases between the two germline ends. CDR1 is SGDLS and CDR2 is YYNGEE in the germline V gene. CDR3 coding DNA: TGTGCCAGCAGCGTAGTAGAGAACTATGGCTACACCTTC. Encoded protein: CASSVVENYGYTF.

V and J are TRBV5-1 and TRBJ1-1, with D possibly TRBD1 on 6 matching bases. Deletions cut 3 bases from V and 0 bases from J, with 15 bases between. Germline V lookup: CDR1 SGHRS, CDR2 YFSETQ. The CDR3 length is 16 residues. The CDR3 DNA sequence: TGCGCCAGCAGCTCTAATACAGGGAGGGTGAACACTGAAGCTTTCTTT. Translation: CASSSNTGRVNTEAFF.

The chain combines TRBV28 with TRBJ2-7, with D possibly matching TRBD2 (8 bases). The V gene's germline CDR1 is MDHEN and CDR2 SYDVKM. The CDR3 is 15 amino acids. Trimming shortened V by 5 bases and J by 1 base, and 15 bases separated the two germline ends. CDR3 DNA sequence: TGTGCCAGCAGTGTAGCGGGACAGAGATCCTACGAGCAGTACTTC. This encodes CASSVAGQRSYEQYF.

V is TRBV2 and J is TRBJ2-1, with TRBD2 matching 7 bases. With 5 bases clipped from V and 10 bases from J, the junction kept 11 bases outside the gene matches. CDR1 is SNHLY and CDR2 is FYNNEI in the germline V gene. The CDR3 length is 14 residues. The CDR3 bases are TGTGCCAGCAGTCGGTTGCGGGGACTAATAGAGCAGTTCTTC. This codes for CASSRLRGLIEQFF. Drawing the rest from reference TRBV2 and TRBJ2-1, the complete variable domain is EPEVTQTPSHQVTQMGQEVILRCVPISNHLYFYWYRQILGQKVEFLVSFYNNEISEKSEIFDDQFSVERPDGSNFTLKIRSTKLEDSAMYFCASSRLRGLIEQFFGPGTRLTVL.

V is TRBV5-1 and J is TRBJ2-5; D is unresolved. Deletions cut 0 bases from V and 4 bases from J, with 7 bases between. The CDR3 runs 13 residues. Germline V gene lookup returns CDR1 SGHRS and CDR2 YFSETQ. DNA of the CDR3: TGCGCCAGCAGCTTGGACCCTGGAGAGACCCAGTACTTC. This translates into CASSLDPGETQYF. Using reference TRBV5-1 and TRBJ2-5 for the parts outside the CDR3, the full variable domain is KAGVTQTPRYLIKTRGQQVTLSCSPISGHRSVSWYQQTPGQGLQFLFEYFSETQRNKGNFPGRFSGRQFSNSRSEMNVSTLELGDSALYLCASSLDPGETQYFGPGTRLLVL.

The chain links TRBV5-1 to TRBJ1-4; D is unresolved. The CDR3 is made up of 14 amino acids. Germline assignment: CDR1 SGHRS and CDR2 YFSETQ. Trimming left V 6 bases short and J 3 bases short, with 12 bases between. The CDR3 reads CASTLRNPNEKLFF. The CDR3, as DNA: TGCGCCAGCACCTTACGGAATCCTAATGAAAAACTGTTTTTT.

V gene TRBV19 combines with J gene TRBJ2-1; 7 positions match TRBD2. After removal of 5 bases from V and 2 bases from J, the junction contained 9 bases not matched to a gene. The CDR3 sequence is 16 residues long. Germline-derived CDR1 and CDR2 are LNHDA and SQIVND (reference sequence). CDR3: CASSSPGTTAYNEQFF. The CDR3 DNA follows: TGTGCCAGTAGTTCTCCCGGGACTACCGCCTACAATGAGCAGTTCTTC.

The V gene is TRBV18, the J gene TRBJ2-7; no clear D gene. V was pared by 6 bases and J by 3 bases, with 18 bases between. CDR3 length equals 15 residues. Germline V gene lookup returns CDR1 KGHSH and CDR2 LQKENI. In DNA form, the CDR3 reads TGTGCCAGCTCCCCCTCTAGTCCAAACCGCTACGAGCAGTACTTC. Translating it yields CASSPSSPNRYEQYF.

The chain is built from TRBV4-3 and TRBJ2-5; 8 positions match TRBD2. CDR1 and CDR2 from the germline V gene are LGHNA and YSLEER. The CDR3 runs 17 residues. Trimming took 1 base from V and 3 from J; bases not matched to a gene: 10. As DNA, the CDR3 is TGCGCCAGCAGCCAAGTGATCCGCGGGAGGCAAGAAGAGACCCAGTACTTC. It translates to CASSQVIRGRQEETQYF.

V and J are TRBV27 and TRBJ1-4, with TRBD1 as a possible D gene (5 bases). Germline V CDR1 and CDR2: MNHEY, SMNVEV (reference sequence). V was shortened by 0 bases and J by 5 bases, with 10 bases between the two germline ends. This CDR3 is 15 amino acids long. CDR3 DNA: TGTGCCAGCAGTTTATCGGGGGGTTCCAATGAAAAACTGTTTTTT. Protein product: CASSLSGGSNEKLFF.

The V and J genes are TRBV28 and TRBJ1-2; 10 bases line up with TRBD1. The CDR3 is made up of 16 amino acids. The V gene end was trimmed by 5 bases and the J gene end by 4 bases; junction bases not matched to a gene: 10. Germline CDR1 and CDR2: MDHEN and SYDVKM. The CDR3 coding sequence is TGTGCCAGCAGTCCGCCGACAGGGGGCTTCGTCTATGGCTACACCTTC. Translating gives CASSPPTGGFVYGYTF.

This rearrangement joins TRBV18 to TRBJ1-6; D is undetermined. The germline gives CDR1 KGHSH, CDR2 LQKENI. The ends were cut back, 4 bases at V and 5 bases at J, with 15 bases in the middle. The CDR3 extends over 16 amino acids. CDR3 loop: CASSRAVGRNNSPLHF. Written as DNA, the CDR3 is TGTGCCAGCTCACGCGCGGTGGGCAGGAATAATTCACCCCTCCACTTT. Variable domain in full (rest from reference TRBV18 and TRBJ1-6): NAGVMQNPRHLVRRRGQEARLRCSPMKGHSHVYWYRQLPEEGLKFMVYLQKENIIDESGMPKERFSAEFPKEGPSILRIQQVVRGDSAAYFCASSRAVGRNNSPLHFGNGTRLTVT.

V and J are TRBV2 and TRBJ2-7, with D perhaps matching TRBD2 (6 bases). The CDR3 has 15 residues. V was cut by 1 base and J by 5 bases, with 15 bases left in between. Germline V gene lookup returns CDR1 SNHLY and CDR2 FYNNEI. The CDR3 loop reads CASSEGGTGVHEQYF. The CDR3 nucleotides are TGTGCCAGCAGTGAAGGTGGCACGGGGGTCCACGAGCAGTACTTC.

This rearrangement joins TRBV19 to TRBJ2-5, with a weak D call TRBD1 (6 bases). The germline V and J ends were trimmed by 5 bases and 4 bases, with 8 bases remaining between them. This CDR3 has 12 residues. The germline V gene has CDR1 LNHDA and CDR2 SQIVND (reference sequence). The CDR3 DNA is TGTGCCAGTAGTCCCAGGGGAGAGACCCAGTACTTC. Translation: CASSPRGETQYF.

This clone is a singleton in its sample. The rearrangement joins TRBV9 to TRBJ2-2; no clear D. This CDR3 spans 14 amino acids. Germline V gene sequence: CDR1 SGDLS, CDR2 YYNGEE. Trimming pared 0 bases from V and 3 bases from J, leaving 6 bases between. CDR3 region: CASSVGVYTGELFF. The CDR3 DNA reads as TGTGCCAGCAGCGTAGGTGTTTACACCGGGGAGCTGTTTTTT.

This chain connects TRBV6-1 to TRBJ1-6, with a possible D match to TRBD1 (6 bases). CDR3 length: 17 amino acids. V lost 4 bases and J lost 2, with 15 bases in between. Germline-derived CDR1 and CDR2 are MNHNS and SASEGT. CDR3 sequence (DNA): TGTGCCAGCAGTGGGGAGAGGGGGGGTACCTATAATTCACCCCTCCACTTT. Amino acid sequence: CASSGERGGTYNSPLHF.

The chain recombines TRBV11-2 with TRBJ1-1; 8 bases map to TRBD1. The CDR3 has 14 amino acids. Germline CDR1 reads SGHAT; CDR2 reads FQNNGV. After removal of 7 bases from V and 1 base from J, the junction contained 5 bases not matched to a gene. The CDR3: CASNTGTGNTEAFF. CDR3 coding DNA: TGTGCCAGCAACACCGGGACAGGGAACACTGAAGCTTTCTTT. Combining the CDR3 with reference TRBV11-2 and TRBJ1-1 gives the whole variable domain EAGVAQSPRYKIIEKRQSVAFWCNPISGHATLYWYQQILGQGPKLLIQFQNNGVVDDSQLPKDRFSAERLKGVDSTLKIQPAKLEDSAVYLCASNTGTGNTEAFFGQGTRLTVV.

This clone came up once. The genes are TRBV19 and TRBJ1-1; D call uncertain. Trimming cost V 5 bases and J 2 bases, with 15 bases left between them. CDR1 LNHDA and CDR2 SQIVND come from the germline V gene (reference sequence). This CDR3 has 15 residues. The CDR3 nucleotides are TGTGCCAGTAGTGCCCAAGCCACGAGCAACACTGAAGCTTTCTTT. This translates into CASSAQATSNTEAFF.

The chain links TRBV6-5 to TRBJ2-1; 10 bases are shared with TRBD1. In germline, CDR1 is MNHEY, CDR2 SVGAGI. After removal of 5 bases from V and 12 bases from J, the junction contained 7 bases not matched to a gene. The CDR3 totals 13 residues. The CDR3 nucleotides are TGTGCCAGCAGTGGGGACAGGGGACTTGTGCAGTTCTTC. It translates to CASSGDRGLVQFF.

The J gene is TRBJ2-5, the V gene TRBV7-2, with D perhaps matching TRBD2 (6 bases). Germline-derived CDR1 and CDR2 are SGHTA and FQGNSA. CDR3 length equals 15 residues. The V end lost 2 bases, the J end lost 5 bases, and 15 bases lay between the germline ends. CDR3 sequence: CASSLSGGDTETQYF. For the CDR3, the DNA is TGTGCCAGCAGCTTATCCGGGGGAGATACGGAGACCCAGTACTTC.

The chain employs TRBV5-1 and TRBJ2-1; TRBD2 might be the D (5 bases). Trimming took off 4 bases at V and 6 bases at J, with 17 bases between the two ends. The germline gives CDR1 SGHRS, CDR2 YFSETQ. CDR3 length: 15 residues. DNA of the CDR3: TGCGCCAGCAGCCCCCATGGGGAGCGGATCAATGAGCAGTTCTTC. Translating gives CASSPHGERINEQFF.

CDR3 amino acids: CASSSYRETETQYF. The CDR3 DNA sequence: TGTGCCAGCAGCTCATACAGGGAAACGGAGACCCAGTACTTC. This chain uses TRBV7-9 with TRBJ2-5; D is perhaps TRBD1 (6 bases). Trimming removed 4 bases at V and 5 bases at J, with 14 bases between. Germline V lookup: CDR1 SEHNR, CDR2 FQNEAQ (reference sequence). This CDR3 region has 14 residues.

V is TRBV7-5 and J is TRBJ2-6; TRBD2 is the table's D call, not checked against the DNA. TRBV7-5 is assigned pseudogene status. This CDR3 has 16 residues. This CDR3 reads CARIPPGETGANVLTF. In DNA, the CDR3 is TGTGCCAGAATCCCCCCCGGGGAGACTGGGGCCAACGTCCTGACTTTC.

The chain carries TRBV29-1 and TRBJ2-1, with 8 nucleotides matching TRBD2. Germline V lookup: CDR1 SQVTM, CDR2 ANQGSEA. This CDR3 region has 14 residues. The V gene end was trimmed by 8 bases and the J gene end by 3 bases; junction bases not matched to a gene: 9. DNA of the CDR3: TGCAGCTACGAAAGGCTAGCGGGCTACAATGAGCAGTTCTTC. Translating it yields CSYERLAGYNEQFF.

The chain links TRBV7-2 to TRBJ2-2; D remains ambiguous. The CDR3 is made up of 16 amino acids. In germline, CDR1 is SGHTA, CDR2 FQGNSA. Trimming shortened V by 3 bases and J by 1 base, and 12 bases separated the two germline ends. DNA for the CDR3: TGTGCCAGCAGCTTGGCTCAAACCTGGAACACCGGGGAGCTGTTTTTT. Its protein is CASSLAQTWNTGELFF.

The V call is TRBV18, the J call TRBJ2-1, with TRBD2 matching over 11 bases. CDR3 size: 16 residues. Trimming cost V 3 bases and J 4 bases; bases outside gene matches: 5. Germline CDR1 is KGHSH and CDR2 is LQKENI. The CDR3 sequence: CASSPTSGISYNEQFF. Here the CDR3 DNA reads TGTGCCAGCTCACCGACTAGCGGGATATCATACAATGAGCAGTTCTTC.

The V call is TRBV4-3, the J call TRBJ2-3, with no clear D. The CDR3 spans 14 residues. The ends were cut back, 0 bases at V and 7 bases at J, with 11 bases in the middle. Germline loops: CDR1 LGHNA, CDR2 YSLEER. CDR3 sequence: CASSQDRRRNTQYF. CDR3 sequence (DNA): TGCGCCAGCAGCCAAGATAGGAGAAGGAATACGCAGTATTTT.